This is a list of T cell receptor beta chains from one sample in a study of T cells in Graves' hyperthyroidism and ophthalmopathy. TCRdb re-called the multiplex PCR reads with MiXCR, one entry per CDR3 protein. The sample consists of approximately 480,000 distinct CDR3 sequences, around 21% of them appearing once. Sequencing was performed on blood. Receptors originate from a man aged 18 to 29 with Graves' hyperthyroidism. CDR3s leave out the opening cysteine and the closing phenylalanine or tryptophan. The D gene is left open where the match is weak.

TRBV6-1 . 13 ASRRTSAENYGYT
TRBV7-8 . 13 ASSSFRGRNTEAF
TRBV28 . 11 ASSPGHQFEQY
TRBV6-1 . 13 ASSPRAAYQETQY
TRBV6-1 TRBD1 12 ASTNPRGPGRAF
TRBV20-1 TRBD1 12 SAHMGQDSQPQH
TRBV28 . 14 ASSLGGVRGNTEAF
TRBV5-5 . 11 ASSLVLGDEQY
TRBV7-2 TRBD1 13 ASTFQQGAVYEQY
TRBV5-1 TRBD1 12 ASSLQTGNYGYT
TRBV2 . 16 ASSLITALPFSRNEQY
TRBV28 . 12 ASSDSLMNTEAF
TRBV13 TRBD2 11 ASRETSTETQY
TRBV2 . 10 ASRQGLETQY
TRBV20-1 . 11 SASDVGGGELF
TRBV5-1 TRBD1 13 VSSNRDRGLDEAF
TRBV12-3/TRBV12-4 . 11 ASSSDIAKPQH
TRBV13 . 12 ASSLEGASHEQY
TRBV14 . 11 ASSQKRTGEAF